This TCR beta chain emerged from a study of PD-L1 blockade in urothelial cancer. Study conclusions and caveats: A below-median TCR clonality in blood before treatment predicted better survival.

CDR3 length: 13 amino acids. V gave up 7 bases and J gave up 5 bases; unmatched junction bases: 6. The germline gives CDR1 SGHDN, CDR2 FVKESK. Of note for this clone: Its specificity is not known.

Only in-frame clones appear in the TCRdb table, and some are missing; sequencing was by immunoSEQ multiplex PCR. Here the sample spans 85,000 to 90,000 clones, 90% to 95% being singletons. Samples spanned pretreatment and treatment, with 1 to 8 time points per patient. This chain links TRBV14 with TRBJ2-5, with 8 bases that match TRBD2. The specimen was PBMCs, collected around atezolizumab (anti-PD-L1) treatment. This TCR derives from a man between 60 and 75 years old with urothelial cancer. CDR3 DNA: TGTGCCAGCACGGAGCGGGAGTTGGAGACCCAGTACTTC. This translates into CASTERELETQYF.